This record looks at one TCR beta chain sequence and its context. Its antigen is not identified. The entry originates in a study of cytomegalovirus exposure and HLA in healthy donors. General study points: Follow-up analysis later connected one missense variant in DCLRE1C with trimming of TCR beta V- and J-genes. High sensitivity and specificity were reportedly achieved when the classifier diagnosed cytomegalovirus status. Some TCR beta chains (approximately 180 of them) were listed as cytomegalovirus-associated.

The CDR3 runs to 13 residues. In germline, CDR1 is SQVTM, CDR2 ANQGSEA. The trim removed 5 bases at V and 4 bases at J, leaving 5 bases unmatched. Use of 60 Vbeta and 13 Jbeta primers characterized the PCR. TCRdb's copy holds only in-frame clones and misses some; the assay was immunoSEQ multiplex PCR. The table lists 99,000 or so clones, about four fifths of them singletons. The specimen was PBMCs. The source is a female donor in good health and CMV-seropositive. The rearrangement links TRBV29-1 to TRBJ1-2; TRBD1 agrees at 9 bases. CDR3 sequence reads: CSVLGTGTYGYTF. In DNA, the CDR3 is TGCAGCGTTTTAGGGACAGGGACCTATGGCTACACCTTC.